What follows are 20 T cell receptor beta chains derived from one specimen sequenced in a study of blood T cell repertoires in COVID-19. Method: immunoSEQ multiplex PCR; TCRdb's copy keeps in-frame clones and lacks some. The sample lists 75,000 to 95,000 clones, approximately 79% occurring once. The sample comprised peripheral blood. Receptor source: a man in his 70s with COVID-19, enrolled during active disease.

This clone was counted a few times. The V and J genes are TRBV15 and TRBJ1-5; D gene uncertain. V was trimmed by 5 bases and J by 7 bases, leaving 12 bases between them. The CDR3 runs 13 residues. CDR1 is LNHNV and CDR2 is YYDKDF in the germline V gene (reference sequence). Here the CDR3 DNA reads TGTGCCACCAGCCTCGAGGCGGGACAGCCCCAGCATTTT. This codes for CATSLEAGQPQHF.

This clone was counted only a few times. V and J are TRBV7-3 and TRBJ1-1, with 9 bases identical to TRBD1. The germline CDR1 and CDR2 sequences are SGHTA and FQGTGA. V lost 10 bases and J lost 11; bases outside the gene matches: 17. This CDR3 spans 14 amino acids. DNA of the CDR3: TGTGCCACCCAAGTTACCTCCGGGACAGGGCCTGCTTTCTTT. This gives the protein CATQVTSGTGPAFF.

The chain recombines TRBV9 with TRBJ1-2, with 8 bases matching TRBD1. J was trimmed by 6 bases and V by 4 bases; bases with no gene match: 17. Germline CDR1 SGDLS, CDR2 YYNGEE. The CDR3 consists of 17 residues. The CDR3 spells CASSPAGTGPMSDGYTF. The CDR3 DNA is TGTGCCAGCAGCCCCGCCGGGACAGGCCCGATGAGTGATGGCTACACCTTC.

In its sample, this clone was seen a few times. V usage is TRBV11-2 and J usage is TRBJ1-2; 8 bases are shared with TRBD1. V lost 1 base to trimming and J lost 3 bases; unmatched junction nucleotides: 4. This CDR3 comprises 15 residues. Looked up from germline, CDR1 is SGHAT and CDR2 is FQNNGV. CDR3 protein: CASSLGAGGYYGYTF. As DNA, the CDR3 is TGTGCCAGCAGCTTAGGAGCAGGGGGCTACTATGGCTACACCTTC.

The rearrangement joins TRBV29-1 to TRBJ1-1; possible D gene TRBD1, 6 bases. The V end was cut by 5 bases, the J end by 0 bases, with 10 bases between. The germline V gene has CDR1 SQVTM and CDR2 ANQGSEA. The CDR3 loop spans 13 amino acids. CDR3 region: CSVSQGVNTEAFF. CDR3 coding DNA: TGCAGCGTTTCACAGGGCGTGAACACTGAAGCTTTCTTT.

The rearrangement joins TRBV7-9 to TRBJ1-6; TRBD1 aligns across 7 bases. With 2 bases clipped from V and 10 bases from J, the junction kept 8 bases outside the gene matches. Per germline, CDR1 SEHNR and CDR2 FQNEAQ (reference sequence). CDR3 length equals 15 residues. The CDR3 DNA sequence: TGTGCCAGCAGCTTAATAGGGGGCGCAGGGTCACCCCTCCACTTT. Translated: CASSLIGGAGSPLHF.

This clone was counted between two and nine times. The chain links TRBV28 to TRBJ1-2, with 8 bases matching TRBD1. CDR3 length: 14 residues. V lost 1 base to trimming and J lost 7 bases; unmatched junction nucleotides: 5. In germline, CDR1 is MDHEN, CDR2 SYDVKM. The CDR3 DNA reads as TGTGCCAGCAGTTTATACCTGACAGGGGTTGGCTACACCTTC. It yields the protein CASSLYLTGVGYTF.

The rearrangement joins TRBV6-5 to TRBJ2-1, with 10 bases aligning to TRBD2. CDR3 length: 15 residues. The J segment lost 7 bases and the V segment lost 2 bases, leaving 5 bases of the junction unmatched. Germline lookup yields CDR1 MNHEY and CDR2 SVGAGI. The CDR3 sequence is CASSYPGTSVNEQFF. In DNA form, the CDR3 reads TGTGCCAGCAGTTACCCGGGGACTAGCGTGAATGAGCAGTTCTTC.

The chain combines TRBV3-1 (or the pseudogene TRBV3-2) with TRBJ2-5; TRBD2 aligns across 12 bases. The germline V gene encodes CDR1 LGHDT and CDR2 YNNKEL (reference sequence). The CDR3 extends over 15 amino acids. J gave up 5 bases and V 1 base, and 2 bases lay outside the gene matches. The DNA for the CDR3 is TGTGCCAGCAGCCAAGGACTAGCGGGAGTTGAGACCCAGTACTTC. It specifies CASSQGLAGVETQYF.

This chain uses TRBV19 with TRBJ2-5; tentatively, D is TRBD1 (5 bases). The germline V gene has CDR1 LNHDA and CDR2 SQIVND (reference sequence). Trimming pared 1 base from V and 0 bases from J, leaving 15 bases between. CDR3 length: 17 residues. The CDR3 coding sequence is TGTGCCAGTAGTATAGCGGCCACAGACAGTCACCAAGAGACCCAGTACTTC. The encoded protein is CASSIAATDSHQETQYF.

V usage is TRBV28 and J usage is TRBJ2-5, with D unclear. Deletions cut 6 bases from V and 0 bases from J, with 5 bases between. The germline V gene encodes CDR1 MDHEN and CDR2 SYDVKM. The CDR3 totals 12 residues. CDR3 amino acids: CASSPYQETQYF. For the CDR3, the DNA is TGTGCCAGCAGCCCGTACCAAGAGACCCAGTACTTC.

This chain links TRBV2 with TRBJ2-6; possible D gene TRBD2, 5 bases. The germline V gene has CDR1 SNHLY and CDR2 FYNNEI. The CDR3 covers 15 residues. Trimming took 6 bases from V and 1 from J, leaving 10 bases between them. CDR3 in amino acids: CASSPEVSGANVLTF. The CDR3 coding sequence is TGTGCCAGCAGCCCGGAGGTTTCTGGGGCCAACGTCCTGACTTTC. The full variable domain, with the rest looked up from reference TRBV2 and TRBJ2-6, is EPEVTQTPSHQVTQMGQEVILRCVPISNHLYFYWYRQILGQKVEFLVSFYNNEISEKSEIFDDQFSVERPDGSNFTLKIRSTKLEDSAMYFCASSPEVSGANVLTFGAGSRLTVL.

This chain connects TRBV10-3 to TRBJ1-3; possible D gene TRBD1, 6 bases. V was pared by 4 bases and J by 2 bases, with 12 bases between. In germline, CDR1 is ENHRY, CDR2 SYGVKD. The CDR3 contains 15 residues. In nucleotides, the CDR3 is TGTGCCATCAGTGTTACAGGGAAGACTGGAAACACCATATATTTT. Its translation: CAISVTGKTGNTIYF.

J is TRBJ1-4 and V is TRBV6-6, with 7 bases identical to TRBD1. Germline assignment: CDR1 MNHNY and CDR2 SVGAGI (reference sequence). This CDR3 has 14 amino acids. J was trimmed by 5 bases and V by 6 bases; bases with no gene match: 6. CDR3 in amino acids: CASRGGQNNEKLFF. For the CDR3, the DNA is TGTGCCAGCAGGGGGGGACAGAACAATGAAAAACTGTTTTTT.

For this clone: Other DNA sequences of this sample code for an identical CDR3. The V gene is TRBV7-2, the J gene TRBJ2-1, with a tentative D call TRBD2 (5 bases). The CDR3 runs to 18 residues. Trimming cost V 2 bases and J 1 base, with 18 bases left between them. CDR1 and CDR2 from the germline V gene are SGHTA and FQGNSA. CDR3 amino acids: CASSLLTSLGASYNEQFF. CDR3 DNA sequence: TGTGCCAGCAGCTTATTGACCAGCCTGGGAGCTTCCTACAATGAGCAGTTCTTC.

This chain links TRBV29-1 with TRBJ2-7; 7 positions match TRBD2. Germline V CDR1 and CDR2: SQVTM, ANQGSEA. CDR3 length equals 15 residues. V was pared by 1 base and J by 3 bases, with 9 bases of the junction left unmatched. CDR3 region: CSVEGIGGNRYEQYF. For the CDR3, the DNA is TGCAGCGTTGAAGGAATCGGGGGGAACCGCTACGAGCAGTACTTC.

This chain uses TRBV7-2 with TRBJ1-1, with D perhaps TRBD1 (5 bases). V dropped 3 bases and J dropped 0 bases, with 11 bases sitting between them. CDR1 is SGHTA, CDR2 FQGNSA, per germline. The CDR3 is 15 residues long. CDR3 region: CASSFSGTMNTEAFF. The CDR3 region has the DNA TGTGCCAGCAGCTTCTCAGGGACTATGAACACTGAAGCTTTCTTT.

The chain joins TRBV11-2 to TRBJ2-5, with TRBD1 matching over 11 bases. CDR3 size: 17 residues. The junction had 13 bases not matched to a gene; V was cut back by 5 bases and J by 5 bases. Germline CDR1 and CDR2: SGHAT and FQNNGV. CDR3: CASSPGTGGFLGETQYF. The CDR3 DNA reads as TGTGCCAGCAGCCCAGGGACAGGGGGGTTTTTAGGGGAGACCCAGTACTTC.

This clone has only a few counts. The chain links TRBV4-3 to TRBJ1-6; the match to TRBD1 covers 7 bases. The ends lost 0 bases at V and 5 bases at J; junction bases unmatched: 10. There are 18 residues in the CDR3. Germline lookup yields CDR1 LGHNA and CDR2 YSLEER. CDR3 bases: TGCGCCAGCAGCCAAGAAAGACAGGGAAACTTTAATAATTCACCCCTCCACTTT. Its protein is CASSQERQGNFNNSPLHF.

This chain links TRBV15 with TRBJ2-1; D is possibly TRBD2 (5 bases). The germline CDR1 and CDR2 sequences are LNHNV and YYDKDF (reference sequence). The V gene lost 0 bases and the J gene lost 4 bases, with 13 bases spanning the gap. The CDR3 loop spans 16 amino acids. As DNA, the CDR3 is TGTGCCACCAGCAGAGATCGGGCTAGCAGTTACAATGAGCAGTTCTTC. It yields the protein CATSRDRASSYNEQFF.